This T cell receptor beta chain was observed in a study of blood T cells in healthy people across ages. Points from the study as a whole: Diversity was higher, and naive CD4+ cells more numerous, in long-lived donors than in aged donors. Per-million-T-cell TCR beta diversity fell roughly linearly with age.

With regard to this clonotype: The antigen remains undetermined.

Germline V gene lookup returns CDR1 DFQATT and CDR2 SNEGSKA (reference sequence). Trimming took off 8 bases at V and 4 bases at J, with 20 bases between the two ends. CDR3 length: 14 amino acids. Primed by a sample-barcoded 5' primer and a J-beta primer mix, a second PCR proceeded for roughly 7 to 12 cycles. A template-switch adaptor containing 12 random nucleotides labeled each cDNA molecule. TCRdb re-called the 5' RACE reads with MiXCR, one entry per CDR3 protein. The sample shows 500,000 to 700,000 distinct CDR3 sequences, about 30% of them seen only once. The source is a woman at least 80 years old in good health. The sample taken for sequencing was blood. The gene calls are TRBV20-1 and TRBJ1-2, with no clear D. The CDR3, as DNA: TGCAGTTCGTTATCGGACGATGAGGGCTATGGCTACACCTTC. It yields the protein CSSLSDDEGYGYTF.